This TCR beta chain is drawn from a study of T cell repertoires in ileal Crohn's disease. At the level of the study: At surgery, 30% to 35% of patients smoked, with median disease duration about eight years. All patients had surgery for stricturing (roughly 61%) or penetrating (around 40%) disease.

Assay used: immunoSEQ multiplex PCR; TCRdb lists only in-frame clones, some missing. The sample contains about 30,000 clones, about three quarters of which appear only once. The CDR3 has 15 amino acids. CDR1 is LGHNA and CDR2 is YSLEER in the germline V gene. V lost 4 bases and J lost 4; bases outside the gene matches: 7. Turning to this clone: Its antigen remains unknown.

Study results and limitations: Active smokers at surgery had more clonal expansions than non-smokers. High-frequency clones were more common in sorted CD8 than CD4 cells.

The TCR comes from an adult with Crohn's disease. The sequenced sample consisted of ileal tissue. The genes are TRBV4-3 and TRBJ2-7; 10 bases fit TRBD1. The CDR3 is CASSPGTGAEYEQYF. The CDR3 bases are TGCGCCAGCAGCCCCGGGACAGGGGCGGAGTACGAGCAGTACTTC.